Reported below is one T cell receptor beta chain. No antigen is known for it. No base quality values were provided; no much bigger clone lies one nucleotide off. Following the manufacturer's recommendations, the immunoSEQ kit was used to generate TCR beta libraries from genomic DNA. To prepare libraries, a first multiplex PCR with proprietary primers was run, followed by a second PCR that added unique barcodes, and a bead cleanup was done after each round. Each sample batch included a kit-provided positive control reaction and a negative control reaction. The final libraries were assessed on an Agilent 4200 TapeStation D1000 ScreenTape, pooled by volume, and quantified by qPCR. An Illumina NextSeq500 fitted with a MidOutput 150-cycle cartridge performed the sequencing, running 156 Read1 cycles and 15 Index1 cycles with the kit's custom primers. The pooled library was loaded at around 1.1 pM, and around 20% PhiX control was spiked in. On the authors' methods: The vendor-processed data were analyzed in R, and a clonotype was defined as all T cells that share the same CDR3 nucleotide sequence. For clone abundance analyses, frequencies were normalized to the 10,000 most abundant clones per sample. Public T cell clones, averaging fewer than five per sample, were removed before analysis. Dominant motif analysis used ImmunoMap with the PAM10 matrix, gap penalty 30 and homology threshold 0.3; motifs with cumulative frequency at least 0.01 counted as dominant. In TCRdb, the immuneACCESS table is reduced to in-frame sequences with V and J assigned. These tables do not hold every clone; where another copy was compared, an unresolved V gene accounts for under half, and the others remain unexplained. That table furnishes V, J and clone size, whereas the DNA furnished D and trimming. For this sample there are 25,000 or so clones; 45% to 65% appear just once. The ten largest clones add up to roughly 20% of the sample.

The record originates from a study of radiation and T cells in renal cell carcinoma (dated by TCRdb to about 2020). Study-wide context: In total, 50 or so samples, comprising around 26 tumors and 27 peripheral blood samples, were subjected to TCR beta sequencing. A total of 4 million to 5 million unique CDR3 nucleotide sequences, encoding 2.5 million to 3 million unique CDR3 amino acid sequences, were found across all 55 or so samples.

The study at large found these results: Compared with control tumors, irradiated tumors had a greater number of dominant CDR3 motifs, and these motifs made up a bigger portion of the repertoire. Only small tumor regions of 0.8 to 1 g were available, so intratumoral heterogeneity was not captured. Because the trial had a single-armed design, the trial could not examine how radiation dose or scheduling affected the TCR repertoire. Compared with controls, irradiated tumors had higher TCR clonality, as the top 100 clonotypes made up an average of about 50% of the repertoire, versus approximately 43% in nephrectomy-only tumors.

V is trimmed back by 2 bases and J by 4 bases, and the junction contains 5 bases that no gene match accounts for. Measured from the cysteine to the phenylalanine, the CDR3 is 16 residues long. CDR3 DNA only is kept here, 48 bases in frame from base 1. According to the germline V gene, CDR1 reads SGHTA and CDR2 reads FQGNSA. The intended sense of this specimen's time point label: tumor resected at nephrectomy. This specimen's treatment or condition label, interpreted: treatment-naive control, cytoreductive nephrectomy. For controls, tumors were taken from treatment-naive renal cell carcinoma patients who had cytoreductive nephrectomy with no radiation beforehand. Every patient had renal cell carcinoma of clear cell pathology. Control tumors used for TCR sequencing were obtained from a handful of females and some twelve males (median age approximately 60 years, range 40 to 82) and were resected from about 2011 to 2015. Tumors were mechanically dissociated, digested with collagenase/hyaluronidase at 37 °C, processed in gentleMACS C tubes, and stored in liquid nitrogen. Genomic DNA for TCR sequencing was prepared using the QIAamp DNA Blood Mini Kit (Qiagen). The analyses included only samples that passed all quality control checks.

The sequence was obtained from a human donor with renal cell carcinoma. Sequencing used tumor tissue, obtained from a patient whose treatment was nephrectomy without radiotherapy. The receptor chain draws on TRBV7-2 and TRBJ2-5, and TRBD2 aligns with 12 junction nucleotides. The CDR3 region reads CASSLSSGGAGETQYF. Read as DNA, the sequence is TGTGCCAGCAGCTTATCTAGCGGGGGGGCGGGAGAGACCCAGTACTTC.